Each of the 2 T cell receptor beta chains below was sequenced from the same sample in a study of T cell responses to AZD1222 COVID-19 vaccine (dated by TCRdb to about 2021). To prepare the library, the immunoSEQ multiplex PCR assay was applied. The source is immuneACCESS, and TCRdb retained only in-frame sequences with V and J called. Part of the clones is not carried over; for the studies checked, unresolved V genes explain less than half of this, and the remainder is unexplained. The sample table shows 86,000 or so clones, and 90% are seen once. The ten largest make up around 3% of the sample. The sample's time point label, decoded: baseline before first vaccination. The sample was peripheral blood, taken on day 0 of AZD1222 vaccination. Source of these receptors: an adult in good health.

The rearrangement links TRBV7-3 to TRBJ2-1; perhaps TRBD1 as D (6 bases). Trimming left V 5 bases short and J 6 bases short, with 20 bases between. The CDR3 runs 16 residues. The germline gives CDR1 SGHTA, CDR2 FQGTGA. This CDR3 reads CASSPVGTNLINEQFF. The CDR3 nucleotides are TGTGCCAGCAGCCCAGTCGGGACAAACCTGATCAATGAGCAGTTCTTC.

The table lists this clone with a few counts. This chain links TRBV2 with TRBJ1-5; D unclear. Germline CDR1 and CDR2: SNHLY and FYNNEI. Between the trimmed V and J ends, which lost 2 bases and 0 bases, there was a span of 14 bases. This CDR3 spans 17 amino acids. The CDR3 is CASSELRKAASNQPQHF. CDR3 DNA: TGTGCCAGCAGTGAACTGAGAAAAGCAGCTAGCAATCAGCCCCAGCATTTT.